This T cell receptor beta chain came from a study of cytomegalovirus exposure and HLA in healthy donors (dated by TCRdb to 2016 to 2017). Broadly, across the study: A later analysis indicated that the 130 or so validation repertoires were generated on the platform also employed for the 720 or so repertoires of the first cohort. The aim of the study was to test whether cataloging public T cell receptors could identify signatures of past pathogen exposure. In addition to the first cohort of several hundred subjects, a separate validation cohort of some 120 different subjects was used. To predict cytomegalovirus infection status, the study combined high-throughput TCR immunosequencing, statistical association of individual TCRs with disease status, and machine learning.

The donors were included in the validation cohort of 130 or so subjects, a group kept apart from the approximately 700-subject first cohort. Library preparation used the immunoSEQ multiplex PCR assay. In the paper's pipeline: A statistical classification framework was developed to diagnose cytomegalovirus status using the catalog of TCR beta chain sequences. TCRdb re-hosts the immuneACCESS table, in-frame sequences only. Its copies lack some clones; in the studies checked, an unresolved V gene accounts for under half of them, and the cause for the rest is not known. D and trimming were read from the DNA, whereas the V and J calls and clone size are those reported in that table. Present in this sample are more than 120,000 clones, roughly 89% of which were seen just once. The ten largest clones add up to 4.5% of the sample. Germline trimming amounts to 4 bases on V and 5 bases on J, with 8 as the count of junction bases outside the gene matches. The germline V gene (reference sequence) provides CDR1 PRHDT and CDR2 FYEKMQ. CDR3 length: 17 amino acids, cysteine to phenylalanine. Here the CDR3 DNA is all that survives: 51 bases in frame from base 1.

With respect to this clone: Its recognized antigen is unknown. The sample holds no much larger clone one base away, and base qualities are not on file.

Findings and caveats that apply to the study as a whole: The classifier was reported to diagnose cytomegalovirus status with high specificity and sensitivity in both the original cohort and the validation cohort. According to the authors, the approach could potentially be generalized to other disease states and immunological phenotypes. In the study, 150 to 200 TCR beta chains were listed as associated with cytomegalovirus. A later analysis had no HLA typing for the validation cohort, so co-occurrence there was scored across all 130 or so repertoires. Across donors, most TCR sequences were observed very rarely, whereas some public TCRs were present in many individuals. A later analysis found that TCRs clustered in the first cohort also tended to co-occur in the approximately 120 validation repertoires, with just under 95% of cluster scores above 0. A few of the identified cytomegalovirus-associated TCR beta chains were confirmed in vitro to be specific for cytomegalovirus antigens.

The origin of this receptor is a man aged 18 to 29 in good health and CMV-seropositive. The material sequenced was PBMCs. The chain is made from TRBV13 and TRBJ2-3; TRBD2 matches 14 bases in the middle. The nucleotide sequence is TGTGCCAGCAGCTGGGGGACTAGCGGGGGAATAGGAGATACGCAGTATTTT. This codes for CASSWGTSGGIGDTQYF. Supplemented by the reference TRBV13 and TRBJ2-3 proteins around the CDR3, the complete variable domain is AAGVIQSPRHLIKEKRETATLKCYPIPRHDTVYWYQQGPGQDPQFLISFYEKMQSDKGSIPDRFSAQQFSDYHSELNMSSLELGDSALYFCASSWGTSGGIGDTQYFGPGTRLTVL.